This T cell receptor beta chain originates from a study of PD-L1 blockade in urothelial cancer. Study-level information: Of prior chemotherapy regimens, patients had received between 0 and 3. The researchers analyzed blood 3 weeks (second dose) and 6 weeks after treatment start.

The germline CDR1 and CDR2 sequences are SEHNR and FQNEAQ (reference sequence). V dropped 6 bases and J dropped 4 bases, with 10 bases sitting between them. The CDR3 is 13 amino acids. TCRdb's copy holds only in-frame clones and misses some; the assay was immunoSEQ multiplex PCR. The table records about 20,000 clones, almost 90% of them present only once. Source: PBMCs, taken around atezolizumab (anti-PD-L1) treatment. The clonotype comes from a man over 45 with urothelial cancer. This rearrangement joins TRBV7-9 to TRBJ1-5; no firm D call. The CDR3 region has the DNA TGTGCCAGCAGTCCCTCCGGGAATCAGCCCCAGCATTTT. It codes for CASSPSGNQPQHF.